This TCR beta chain stems from a study of blood T cells in healthy people across ages. Whole-study findings and limits: Measured against age, TCR beta diversity per million T cells decreased in a roughly linear manner.

On this clonotype: Antigen specificity is unknown.

V gave up 0 bases and J gave up 7 bases, with 7 bases separating them. This CDR3 contains 13 residues. The germline gives CDR1 LGHNA, CDR2 YSLEER. PCR was performed a second time for roughly 7 to 11 cycles using a sample-barcoded 5' primer and a J-beta primer mix. TCRdb reprocessed the 5' RACE reads via MiXCR and lists one record per CDR3 protein. The sample includes roughly 700,000 distinct CDR3 sequences, 20% to 25% of them seen just once. Separately, the same data were catalogued under a study of T cells of mothers and their children. This second study says: Donation involved three healthy Caucasian mothers and the six children that they had.

This rearrangement joins TRBV4-3 to TRBJ2-1; D possibly corresponds to TRBD1 (6 bases). This clonotype was sampled from a boy younger than 18 in good health. Material for sequencing was blood. CDR3 nucleotides: TGCGCCAGCAGCCAAGATACAGGGAATGAGCAGTTCTTC. Residues: CASSQDTGNEQFF.